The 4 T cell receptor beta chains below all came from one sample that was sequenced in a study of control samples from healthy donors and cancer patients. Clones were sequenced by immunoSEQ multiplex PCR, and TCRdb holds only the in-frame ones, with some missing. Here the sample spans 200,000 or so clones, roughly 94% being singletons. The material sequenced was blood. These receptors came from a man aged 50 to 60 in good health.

The CDR3 sequence: CASSYSVAGAFSYEQYV. DNA for the CDR3: TGTGCCAGCAGTTACTCCGTAGCGGGCGCCTTCTCCTACGAGCAGTACGTC. V usage is TRBV6-2 or TRBV6-3 and J usage is TRBJ2-7, with TRBD2 matching over 7 bases. Losses at the gene ends were 0 bases for V and 0 bases for J; bases not matched to a gene: 8. CDR1 is MNHEY, CDR2 SVGEGT, per germline. This CDR3 is built from 17 residues.

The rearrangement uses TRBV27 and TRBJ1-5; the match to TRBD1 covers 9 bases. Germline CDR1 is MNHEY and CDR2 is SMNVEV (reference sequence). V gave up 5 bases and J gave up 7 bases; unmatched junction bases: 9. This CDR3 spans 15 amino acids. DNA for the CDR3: TGTGCCAGCAGTAGCTCGGGACAGGGCAGCCAGCCCCAGCATTTT. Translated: CASSSSGQGSQPQHF.

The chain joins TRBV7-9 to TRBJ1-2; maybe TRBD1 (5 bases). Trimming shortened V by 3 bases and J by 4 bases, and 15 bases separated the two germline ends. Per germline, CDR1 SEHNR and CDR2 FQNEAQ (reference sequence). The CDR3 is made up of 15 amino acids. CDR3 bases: TGTGCCAGCAGCTTGAGGACATCGGAGGGCTATGGCTACACCTTC. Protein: CASSLRTSEGYGYTF.

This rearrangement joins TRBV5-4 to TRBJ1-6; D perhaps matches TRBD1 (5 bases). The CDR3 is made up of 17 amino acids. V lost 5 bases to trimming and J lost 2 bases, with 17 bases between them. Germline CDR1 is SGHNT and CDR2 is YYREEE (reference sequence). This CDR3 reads CASSSMGRATYNSPLHF. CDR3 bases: TGTGCCAGCAGTTCGATGGGCAGGGCCACCTATAATTCACCCCTCCACTTT.